The 27 T cell receptor beta chains listed next were all sequenced from one sample in a study of CD8+ T cells in alopecia areata. The treatment is: oral pan-JAK inhibitor, 5-10 mg twice daily. The authors extracted RNA and reverse transcribed it into cDNA as the sequencing template. Some clones are missing from TCRdb's copy, which holds only in-frame ones; the method was immunoSEQ multiplex PCR. This table has about 210,000 clones, approximately 40% appearing once. Here the sequenced sample was CD4+ T cells sorted from blood, taken at approximately week 36, from a patient treated with tofacitinib. The source is a human donor with alopecia areata.

The chain recombines TRBV6-5 with TRBJ2-3; the D gene is possibly TRBD2 (5 bases). Trimming cost V 11 bases and J 2 bases, with 17 bases left between them. CDR3 size: 14 residues. Germline CDR1 MNHEY, CDR2 SVGAGI. The CDR3 loop reads CASRLEETTDTQYF. The CDR3 DNA is TGTGCCTCCCGACTGGAGGAGACCACAGATACGCAGTATTTT.

This clone has more than one count but fewer than ten. This rearrangement joins TRBV11-2 to TRBJ2-5, with TRBD1 identical over 7 bases. The CDR3 totals 15 residues. Germline CDR1 is SGHAT and CDR2 is FQNNGV. Trimming at V came to 5 bases and at J to 4 bases, leaving 10 bases not matched to a gene. The CDR3 sequence is CASSPRTGRPETQYF. The CDR3 DNA follows: TGTGCCAGCAGCCCCCGGACAGGTCGCCCAGAGACCCAGTACTTC.

In its sample, this clone was seen a few times. The CDR3 DNA sequence: TGTGCCAGCAGCCTACGGCGGGCTGGGTACAATGAGCAGTTCTTC. Translated: CASSLRRAGYNEQFF. J is TRBJ2-1 and V is TRBV7-2, with a possible D match to TRBD2 (5 bases). Trimming left V 5 bases short and J 4 bases short, with 15 bases between. The CDR3 has 15 residues. The germline CDR1 and CDR2 sequences are SGHTA and FQGNSA.

The rearrangement links TRBV29-1 to TRBJ2-1; D not resolved. V was clipped by 6 bases and J by 10 bases, with 19 bases between them. Per germline, CDR1 SQVTM and CDR2 ANQGSEA. The length of the CDR3 is 13 residues. CDR3 loop: CSVNGPSTKEQFF. The CDR3 DNA is TGCAGCGTGAACGGGCCGTCCACCAAAGAGCAGTTCTTC.

This chain uses TRBV5-1 with TRBJ2-2, with 9 bases identical to TRBD2. The V gene's germline CDR1 is SGHRS and CDR2 YFSETQ. The CDR3 covers 15 residues. The V segment lost 5 bases and the J segment 4 bases; nucleotides outside the gene matches: 6. CDR3 region: CASSFLAGPTGELFF. The CDR3 DNA sequence: TGCGCCAGCAGTTTCCTAGCGGGACCCACCGGGGAGCTGTTTTTT.

This rearrangement joins TRBV6-5 to TRBJ1-1; the D is unclear. Per the germline V gene, CDR1 is MNHEY and CDR2 is SVGAGI. This CDR3 is 13 amino acids long. V lost 5 bases to trimming and J lost 3 bases, with 10 bases between them. CDR3 sequence: CASSKTGYTEAFF. The CDR3 region has the DNA TGTGCCAGCAGTAAGACGGGGTACACTGAAGCTTTCTTT.

The V gene is TRBV6-5, the J gene TRBJ1-2, with D possibly TRBD1 on 5 matching bases. The V gene's germline CDR1 is MNHEY and CDR2 SVGAGI. Trimming left V 7 bases short and J 3 bases short, with 15 bases between. This CDR3 region has 14 residues. This chain's CDR3 is CASTLTRDHYGYTF. The CDR3 DNA reads TGTGCCAGCACCCTTACTCGGGACCACTATGGCTACACCTTC.

The J gene is TRBJ2-3, the V gene TRBV9; possibly TRBD2 for D (6 bases). The germline V gene has CDR1 SGDLS and CDR2 YYNGEE. Trimming removed 4 bases from V and 2 bases from J, with 20 bases in between. There are 17 residues in the CDR3. CDR3 DNA: TGTGCCAGCAGCTTCGAATCTACTAGCTTAAACACAGATACGCAGTATTTT. Encoded protein: CASSFESTSLNTDTQYF.

The chain combines TRBV14 with TRBJ1-2; D gene uncertain. The CDR3 covers 14 residues. Between the trimmed V and J ends, which lost 0 bases and 8 bases, there was a span of 13 bases. Germline lookup yields CDR1 SGHDN and CDR2 FVKESK. In DNA, the CDR3 is TGTGCCAGCAGCCAAGATCCCAGGAGTTACGGCTACACCTTC. This sequence encodes CASSQDPRSYGYTF.

The rearrangement links TRBV7-2 to TRBJ1-4; 9 nucleotides line up with TRBD1. The germline V gene has CDR1 SGHTA and CDR2 FQGNSA. The CDR3 is 14 residues long. Losses at the gene ends were 6 bases for V and 10 bases for J; bases not matched to a gene: 9. This CDR3 is CASRGDRAFGKLFF. DNA for the CDR3: TGTGCCAGCAGGGGGGACAGGGCTTTCGGAAAACTGTTTTTT.

The chain recombines TRBV2 with TRBJ2-1; D unresolved. Germline V gene lookup returns CDR1 SNHLY and CDR2 FYNNEI. Trimming removed 8 bases at V and 0 bases at J, with 17 bases between. The CDR3 is 16 residues long. Here the CDR3 DNA reads TGTGCCAGCCTCCCATTTGCGGCAAGCTCCTACAATGAGCAGTTCTTC. It encodes CASLPFAASSYNEQFF.

This clone was detected only a few times. The chain employs TRBV5-1 and TRBJ2-7; 10 bases are shared with TRBD2. J was trimmed by 2 bases and V by 2 bases; bases with no gene match: 4. Germline V gene lookup returns CDR1 SGHRS and CDR2 YFSETQ. CDR3 length: 15 amino acids. CDR3 sequence: CASSLGGLAAYEQYF. The DNA for the CDR3 is TGCGCCAGCAGCTTAGGAGGACTAGCGGCCTACGAGCAGTACTTC.

The V and J genes are TRBV28 and TRBJ1-1, with D possibly being TRBD1 (5 bases). CDR1 and CDR2 from the germline V gene are MDHEN and SYDVKM. The CDR3 runs 14 residues. The V and J ends lost 6 bases and 7 bases respectively, with 18 bases between them. The CDR3 nucleotides are TGTGCCAGCAGCGTGGGGGGGACTTCCTTTGAAGCTTTCTTT. Protein product: CASSVGGTSFEAFF.

This chain uses TRBV29-1 with TRBJ1-1; 7 bases are shared with TRBD1. The V gene end was trimmed by 6 bases and the J gene end by 4 bases; junction bases not matched to a gene: 8. There are 13 residues in the CDR3. Per the germline V gene, CDR1 is SQVTM and CDR2 is ANQGSEA. For the CDR3, the DNA is TGCAGCGTGTTGACAGGGATGGCCACTGAAGCTTTCTTT. This encodes CSVLTGMATEAFF.

This chain uses TRBV27 with TRBJ2-3; D remains unclear. Germline CDR1 MNHEY, CDR2 SMNVEV (reference sequence). V was shortened by 5 bases and J by 10 bases, with 19 bases between the two germline ends. The CDR3 has 14 residues. The CDR3 protein is CASSTSPTRGAQYF. The CDR3 coding sequence is TGTGCCAGCAGTACCTCCCCGACCCGTGGGGCGCAGTATTTT.

This clone was seen only a few times. The chain is built from TRBV7-2 and TRBJ2-7; TRBD2 agrees at 9 bases. This CDR3 is built from 15 residues. V gave up 0 bases and J gave up 5 bases; unmatched junction bases: 5. Germline loops: CDR1 SGHTA, CDR2 FQGNSA. The CDR3 is CASSLAGTSFHEQYF. As DNA, the CDR3 is TGTGCCAGCAGCTTAGCGGGGACTAGCTTCCACGAGCAGTACTTC. Variable domain in full (rest from reference TRBV7-2 and TRBJ2-7): GAGVSQSPSNKVTEKGKDVELRCDPISGHTALYWYRQSLGQGLEFLIYFQGNSAPDKSGLPSDRFSAERTGGSVSTLTIQRTQQEDSAVYLCASSLAGTSFHEQYFGPGTRLTVT.

The DNA for the CDR3 is TGTGCCTGGAGTAAAGGTGGCAGGCCCCCCCCCGAGCAGTACTTC. Translation gives CAWSKGGRPPPEQYF. The chain uses TRBV30 and TRBJ2-7; D is unresolved. Germline V gene lookup returns CDR1 GTSNPN and CDR2 SVGIG (reference sequence). The CDR3 has 15 amino acids. The V end lost 2 bases, the J end lost 6 bases, and 20 bases lay between the germline ends.

The rearrangement joins TRBV30 to TRBJ1-2; a weak D match, TRBD1 (5 bases). Trimming pared 5 bases from V and 4 bases from J, leaving 11 bases between. The CDR3 length is 12 residues. The germline CDR1 and CDR2 sequences are GTSNPN and SVGIG (reference sequence). The CDR3 is CAWRAGPYGYTF. CDR3 nucleotide sequence: TGTGCCTGGCGAGCAGGGCCCTATGGCTACACCTTC.

This clone was counted a few times. V is TRBV6-1 and J is TRBJ2-4, with 10 nucleotides matching TRBD1. This CDR3 comprises 17 residues. The V and J ends lost 3 bases and 0 bases, in that order; junction bases with no gene match: 5. Germline V gives CDR1 MNHNS, CDR2 SASEGT. The CDR3 coding sequence is TGTGCCAGCAGTGATTCCGGGACAGGGGCAGCCAAAAACATTCAGTACTTC. Amino acids: CASSDSGTGAAKNIQYF.

This chain uses TRBV4-2 with TRBJ2-4; no reliable D call. Trimming took off 2 bases at V and 3 bases at J, with 11 bases between the two ends. CDR1 is LGHNA, CDR2 YNFKEQ, per germline. The CDR3 totals 15 residues. In DNA, the CDR3 is TGTGCCAGCAGCCAACCCGGGCTCGACAAAAACATTCAGTACTTC. It specifies CASSQPGLDKNIQYF.

V usage is TRBV7-2 and J usage is TRBJ1-1; no reliable D call. The germline CDR1 and CDR2 sequences are SGHTA and FQGNSA. V lost 6 bases to trimming and J lost 8 bases, with 19 bases between them. The CDR3 is 14 amino acids. The CDR3 region is CASRRPGSNGEAFF. The CDR3, as DNA: TGTGCCAGCAGGCGACCCGGTTCAAATGGGGAAGCTTTCTTT.

The chain employs TRBV4-1 and TRBJ2-6; the D gene is possibly TRBD2 (5 bases). The CDR3 runs to 17 residues. Germline CDR1 and CDR2: MGHRA and YSYEKL. V was clipped by 0 bases and J by 0 bases, with 9 bases between them. The CDR3 DNA is TGCGCCAGCAGCCAAGAATTCGGGGACTCTGGGGCCAACGTCCTGACTTTC. Amino acids: CASSQEFGDSGANVLTF.

The chain combines TRBV7-2 with TRBJ2-7, with D unresolved. CDR3 length: 12 residues. The germline V gene encodes CDR1 SGHTA and CDR2 FQGNSA. Trimming took 5 bases from V and 3 from J, leaving 8 bases between them. CDR3 sequence (DNA): TGTGCCAGCAGCCGCCCACTCTACGAGCAGTACTTC. As protein: CASSRPLYEQYF.

This clone is labeled as medium-sized. The rearrangement links TRBV6-6 to TRBJ2-7; TRBD2 matches 8 bases. CDR3 size: 14 residues. V was clipped by 6 bases and J by 2 bases; unmatched bases: 6. In germline, CDR1 is MNHNY, CDR2 SVGAGI (reference sequence). The CDR3 DNA reads TGTGCCAGCAGCCTGACTAGCGTAACCTACGAGCAGTACTTC. Translation: CASSLTSVTYEQYF.

This clone was seen more than once but under ten times. The CDR3 DNA is TGTGCCACCACTGATTCAGGCAGGGGGGCCAAAAACATTCAGTACTTC. It translates to CATTDSGRGAKNIQYF. This chain joins TRBV15 and TRBJ2-4; 7 bases are shared with TRBD1. In germline, CDR1 is LNHNV, CDR2 YYDKDF (reference sequence). V gave up 7 bases and J gave up 1 base; unmatched junction bases: 10. The CDR3 runs to 16 residues.

The chain recombines TRBV18 with TRBJ2-1, with D possibly TRBD2 on 5 matching bases. CDR3 length equals 14 residues. Per germline, CDR1 KGHSH and CDR2 LQKENI. V lost 2 bases and J lost 6, with 11 bases in between. Written as DNA, the CDR3 is TGTGCCAGCTCACCAGAGAGGGCCCTCAATGAGCAGTTCTTC. Translation gives CASSPERALNEQFF.

The V call is TRBV29-1, the J call TRBJ2-5, with D possibly TRBD1 on 7 matching bases. The CDR3 has 14 amino acids. The germline V and J ends were trimmed by 0 bases and 5 bases, with 13 bases remaining between them. The germline V gene has CDR1 SQVTM and CDR2 ANQGSEA. The CDR3 DNA follows: TGCAGCGTTGAAGATCTGGCAGGGGGGGAGACCCAGTACTTC. Residues: CSVEDLAGGETQYF.